The clone carrying this TCR beta chain was detected once. Its antigen is not known. This entry comes from a study of cytomegalovirus exposure and HLA in healthy donors. Study in general: According to later analysis, the same platform produced the 120 or so validation and about 700 first-cohort repertoires. Study-level results: Cytomegalovirus-associated status was assigned to about 170 TCR beta chains. Accounts indicate the classifier identified cytomegalovirus status with strong specificity and sensitivity. Across donors, most TCRs were seen rarely, yet some public ones were widespread.

This CDR3 has 15 amino acids. Germline CDR1 and CDR2: SGDLS and YYNGEE. V was cut by 0 bases and J by 5 bases, with 14 bases left in between. Repertoires were generated with immunoSEQ multiplex PCR, while TCRdb's copy carries only in-frame clones and drops some. The table shows 100,000 to 150,000 clones, with approximately 90% occurring only once. The chain joins TRBV9 to TRBJ1-2; D uncertain. The sample consisted of PBMCs. The sequence derives from a woman aged 18-29 years in good health and CMV-seronegative. CDR3 DNA: TGTGCCAGCAGCGTAGCTATGGGCATGGCGTATGGCTACACCTTC. Amino acid sequence: CASSVAMGMAYGYTF.